These 15 T cell receptor beta chains originate from one sample sequenced in a study of control samples from healthy donors and cancer patients (TCRdb year 2020). The receptor library was made with the immunoSEQ multiplex PCR assay. TCRdb's version of the immuneACCESS table is confined to in-frame rearrangements and falls short of the full clone set. An unresolved V gene accounts for under half of the shortfall where checked; the remainder is of unknown origin. The sample table lists about 83,000 clones, roughly 89% of them with a count of one. Approximately 15% of the sample is in the top ten clones. Input material: blood. These receptors came from a young man in good health.

The rearrangement links TRBV7-9 to TRBJ2-7; D is perhaps TRBD1 (6 bases). Trimming left V 5 bases short and J 0 bases short, with 17 bases between. CDR3 length: 16 amino acids. Germline V lookup: CDR1 SEHNR, CDR2 FQNEAQ (reference sequence). The CDR3 reads CASSPRGPGTSYEQYF. The CDR3 bases are TGTGCCAGCAGCCCCAGGGGACCGGGAACCTCCTACGAGCAGTACTTC.

This clone occurred once. V gene TRBV7-9 combines with J gene TRBJ2-5; either TRBD1 or TRBD2 may fit D (6 bases each). The CDR3 is made up of 14 amino acids. Germline lookup yields CDR1 SEHNR and CDR2 FQNEAQ (reference sequence). The ends were cut back, 5 bases at V and 4 bases at J, with 14 bases in the middle. The CDR3 sequence is CASSQEGGRETQYF. In DNA form, the CDR3 reads TGTGCCAGCAGCCAAGAGGGGGGAAGAGAGACCCAGTACTTC.

The chain joins TRBV9 to TRBJ2-7; possible D gene TRBD1, 5 bases. The CDR3 totals 14 residues. CDR1 is SGDLS, CDR2 YYNGEE, per germline. The V and J ends lost 3 bases and 0 bases respectively, with 10 bases between them. This chain's CDR3 is CASSERQSSYEQYF. The CDR3 DNA is TGTGCCAGCAGCGAGAGACAGAGCTCCTACGAGCAGTACTTC.

This chain links TRBV3-1 (or the pseudogene TRBV3-2) with TRBJ2-7; D may be TRBD1 or TRBD2 (5 bases each). CDR3 length: 15 residues. From germline, CDR1 is LGHDT and CDR2 YNNKEL (reference sequence). V shed 0 bases and J shed 1 base, with 10 bases lying between them. This CDR3 reads CASSQDRGQSYEQYF. CDR3 in DNA: TGTGCCAGCAGCCAAGATCGGGGCCAATCCTACGAGCAGTACTTC.

The J gene is TRBJ1-1, the V gene TRBV11-2, with D uncertain. This CDR3 contains 15 residues. Germline V CDR1 and CDR2: SGHAT, FQNNGV. Trimming pared 1 base from V and 4 bases from J, leaving 13 bases between. This CDR3 is CASSLASLAGTEAFF. Written as DNA, the CDR3 is TGTGCCAGCAGCTTAGCCTCACTAGCAGGCACTGAAGCTTTCTTT.

V usage is TRBV6-1 and J usage is TRBJ1-3, with D perhaps matching TRBD1 (5 bases). There are 18 residues in the CDR3. Trimming cost V 0 bases and J 4 bases, with 19 bases left between them. Germline CDR1 and CDR2: MNHNS and SASEGT. The DNA for the CDR3 is TGTGCCAGCAGTGAAGCGCGGGGGGGAGGGCGGACGGGAAACACCATATATTTT. Translating it yields CASSEARGGGRTGNTIYF.

The table lists this clone with a count of one. The J gene is TRBJ2-7, the V gene TRBV18; maybe TRBD2 (6 bases). V lost 6 bases and J 5 bases, leaving 14 bases between the germline ends. The length of the CDR3 is 13 residues. CDR1 KGHSH and CDR2 LQKENI come from the germline V gene. This CDR3 reads CASSISGGNEQYF. The CDR3 coding sequence is TGTGCCAGCTCGATAAGCGGCGGGAACGAGCAGTACTTC.

The genes are TRBV6-6 and TRBJ2-7; D is perhaps TRBD1 (6 bases). V lost 7 bases, J lost 2 bases, and 12 bases lay in between. The CDR3 totals 13 residues. The germline CDR1 and CDR2 sequences are MNHNY and SVGAGI (reference sequence). The CDR3 sequence: CASTMTGTYEQYF. DNA for the CDR3: TGTGCCAGCACAATGACAGGTACCTACGAGCAGTACTTC.

This chain connects TRBV12-2 to TRBJ2-1; the D call of TRBD2 is as the table states it, not checked on the DNA. TRBV12-2 is labeled a pseudogene. The CDR3 spans 16 residues. The CDR3 sequence: CASRLPRLAGLHEQFF. The CDR3 region has the DNA TGTGCAAGTCGCTTACCCCGACTAGCGGGATTACATGAGCAGTTCTTC.

The chain joins TRBV28 to TRBJ1-1; 7 bases map to TRBD1. J gave up 4 bases and V 2 bases, and 7 bases lay outside the gene matches. CDR3 length: 15 residues. Germline values: CDR1 MDHEN, CDR2 SYDVKM. CDR3 DNA: TGTGCCAGCAGTTTAGGGGGGGCAGGGGGCACTGAAGCTTTCTTT. Amino acid sequence: CASSLGGAGGTEAFF.

This chain joins TRBV19 and TRBJ2-1; 10 nucleotides line up with TRBD2. The CDR3 is 18 residues long. The germline V gene has CDR1 LNHDA and CDR2 SQIVND (reference sequence). The V and J ends lost 6 bases and 6 bases, in that order; junction bases with no gene match: 17. The CDR3 is CASRNRGASGGAGNEQFF. CDR3 nucleotides: TGTGCCAGTAGGAACAGAGGGGCGAGCGGGGGGGCTGGCAATGAGCAGTTCTTC.

This chain uses TRBV7-9 with TRBJ1-5; the D gene is possibly TRBD1 (5 bases). V was cut by 5 bases and J by 11 bases, with 13 bases left in between. The CDR3 consists of 12 residues. Germline V gene lookup returns CDR1 SEHNR and CDR2 FQNEAQ (reference sequence). The CDR3 sequence: CASSGAQESQHF. The DNA of the CDR3 is TGTGCCAGCAGCGGTGCACAGGAGTCCCAGCATTTT.

The rearrangement joins TRBV5-6 to TRBJ2-3; the match to TRBD2 covers 15 bases. CDR3 size: 18 residues. With V trimmed by 5 bases and J by 4 bases, 11 bases remained unmatched. Germline V gene lookup returns CDR1 SGHDT and CDR2 YYEEEE. CDR3 sequence (DNA): TGTGCCAGCAGTGGGACTAGCGGGAGGATCGCGAGAGCAGATACGCAGTATTTT. It is translated as CASSGTSGRIARADTQYF.

V and J are TRBV5-1 and TRBJ2-1; TRBD2 matches at 10 bases. Trimming cost V 2 bases and J 9 bases; bases outside gene matches: 11. Looked up from germline, CDR1 is SGHRS and CDR2 is YFSETQ. There are 16 residues in the CDR3. Here the CDR3 reads CASSFTTSGALGEQFF. CDR3 coding DNA: TGCGCCAGCAGCTTTACTACTAGCGGGGCCCTGGGTGAGCAGTTCTTC. Looking up the rest from reference TRBV5-1 and TRBJ2-1 gives the full variable domain: KAGVTQTPRYLIKTRGQQVTLSCSPISGHRSVSWYQQTPGQGLQFLFEYFSETQRNKGNFPGRFSGRQFSNSRSEMNVSTLELGDSALYLCASSFTTSGALGEQFFGPGTRLTVL.

The chain joins TRBV6-5 to TRBJ2-4; the D gene could be TRBD1 or TRBD2 (5 bases each). Between the trimmed V and J ends, which lost 8 bases and 6 bases, there was a span of 17 bases. The germline V gene has CDR1 MNHEY and CDR2 SVGAGI. The CDR3 consists of 14 residues. The CDR3 sequence: CASASRRERNIQYF. The CDR3 DNA sequence: TGTGCCAGCGCCAGCCGCAGGGAGAGAAACATTCAGTACTTC.